The 32 T cell receptor beta chains reported below all come from one sample, sequenced in a study of blood T cell repertoires in COVID-19. Assay used: immunoSEQ multiplex PCR; TCRdb lists only in-frame clones, some missing. Here the sample spans 25,000 to 35,000 clones, 90% to 95% being singletons. Material: peripheral blood. Source of these receptors: a human donor with active COVID-19. The donor label of this sample is uncertain.

This sequence joins TRBV5-1 and TRBJ2-1; 11 positions agree with TRBD1. Trimming took 8 bases from V and 6 from J; bases not matched to a gene: 7. The CDR3 loop spans 14 amino acids. Germline CDR1 and CDR2: SGHRS and YFSETQ. The CDR3 here is CASILGTGGNEQFF. The DNA of the CDR3 is TGCGCCAGTATCCTCGGGACAGGGGGCAATGAGCAGTTCTTC.

V and J are TRBV27 and TRBJ2-3; a weak D match, TRBD2 (6 bases). Trimming pared 3 bases from V and 0 bases from J, leaving 13 bases between. The CDR3 extends over 16 amino acids. CDR1 and CDR2 (germline): MNHEY, SMNVEV (reference sequence). The chain's CDR3 is CASSFGTSASTDTQYF. The CDR3 coding sequence is TGTGCCAGCAGTTTTGGGACTTCCGCGAGCACAGATACGCAGTATTTT.

This chain links TRBV28 with TRBJ1-1; D might be TRBD1 (6 bases). The CDR3 has 11 amino acids. The germline CDR1 and CDR2 sequences are MDHEN and SYDVKM. V lost 6 bases and J 8 bases, leaving 10 bases between the germline ends. The CDR3 nucleotides read TGTGCCAGCAGCGTTACAGGGGAAGCTTTCTTT. Its translation: CASSVTGEAFF.

As to this clone: Other DNA sequences from this sample encode an identical CDR3 as well. The chain is built from TRBV6-5 and TRBJ1-2; 9 bases align to TRBD1. The germline CDR1 and CDR2 sequences are MNHEY and SVGAGI. Trimming at V came to 9 bases and at J to 2 bases, leaving 7 bases not matched to a gene. The CDR3 runs to 14 residues. CDR3 loop: CASSRTGANYGYTF. DNA of the CDR3: TGTGCCAGTAGTCGGACAGGGGCCAACTATGGCTACACCTTC.

The rearrangement joins TRBV7-6 to TRBJ2-1; 7 bases agree with TRBD2. The V segment lost 6 bases and the J segment 0 bases; nucleotides outside the gene matches: 5. The CDR3 covers 15 residues. Looked up from germline, CDR1 is SGHVS and CDR2 is FNYEAQ. The CDR3, as DNA: TGTGCCAGCAGTCCCGAGCGGGGCTCCTACAATGAGCAGTTCTTC. Protein sequence: CASSPERGSYNEQFF. The whole variable domain, remainder taken from reference TRBV7-6 and TRBJ2-1, is GAGVSQSPRYKVTKRGQDVALRCDPISGHVSLYWYRQALGQGPEFLTYFNYEAQQDKSGLPNDRFSAERPEGSISTLTIQRTEQRDSAMYRCASSPERGSYNEQFFGPGTRLTVL.

The chain couples TRBV4-2 to TRBJ2-7, with D perhaps matching TRBD2 (6 bases). This CDR3 contains 16 residues. Deletions cut 0 bases from V and 0 bases from J, with 12 bases between. Germline CDR1 and CDR2: LGHNA and YNFKEQ. The CDR3, as DNA: TGTGCCAGCAGCCAAGATTCGGGGGAGGCCTCCTACGAGCAGTACTTC. Protein sequence: CASSQDSGEASYEQYF.

V gene TRBV10-3 combines with J gene TRBJ2-2; 8 positions match TRBD1. The trim removed 6 bases at V and 0 bases at J, leaving 12 bases unmatched. Germline V gives CDR1 ENHRY, CDR2 SYGVKD. The CDR3 totals 18 residues. The CDR3 sequence is CAISPRQGPHANTGELFF. In nucleotides, the CDR3 is TGTGCCATCAGCCCACGACAGGGGCCGCATGCGAACACCGGGGAGCTGTTTTTT.

The J gene is TRBJ1-2, the V gene TRBV18; D is possibly TRBD1 (5 bases). This CDR3 contains 17 residues. Germline CDR1 is KGHSH and CDR2 is LQKENI. V was cut by 1 base and J by 5 bases, with 20 bases left in between. The CDR3 reads CASSPLWSGLGDYGYTF. Here the CDR3 DNA reads TGTGCCAGCTCACCACTCTGGTCAGGGTTGGGCGATTATGGCTACACCTTC.

Here the CDR3 DNA reads TGCGCCAGCAGCCGCAGAGGGACAACGGAAGCTTTCTTT. Its translation: CASSRRGTTEAFF. This chain connects TRBV4-3 to TRBJ1-1; a weak D match, TRBD1 (6 bases). Trimming removed 4 bases from V and 8 bases from J, with 14 bases in between. The CDR3 spans 13 residues. Germline assignment: CDR1 LGHNA and CDR2 YSLEER.

The chain couples TRBV29-1 to TRBJ2-3; TRBD1 matches 9 bases. Looked up from germline, CDR1 is SQVTM and CDR2 is ANQGSEA. The CDR3 has 15 residues. The trim removed 4 bases at V and 4 bases at J, leaving 9 bases unmatched. CDR3 sequence reads: CSVGGGQGRADTQYF. CDR3 bases: TGCAGCGTTGGGGGCGGACAGGGGAGAGCAGATACGCAGTATTTT.

This sequence joins TRBV7-3 and TRBJ2-1, with 8 bases identical to TRBD2. CDR1 SGHTA and CDR2 FQGTGA come from the germline V gene. Trimming took 2 bases from V and 7 from J; bases not matched to a gene: 4. The CDR3 is 14 amino acids. Here the CDR3 reads CASSLAGGRNEQFF. The CDR3 DNA follows: TGTGCCAGCAGCTTAGCGGGAGGTAGGAATGAGCAGTTCTTC.

The chain recombines TRBV28 with TRBJ2-1; TRBD2 matches at 7 bases. This CDR3 region has 15 residues. Germline V CDR1 and CDR2: MDHEN, SYDVKM. V dropped 8 bases and J dropped 3; count of bases not matched to a gene: 10. This chain's CDR3 is CASRRRGRGYNEQFF. The CDR3 DNA follows: TGTGCCAGCCGCCGGAGAGGGAGGGGCTACAATGAGCAGTTCTTC. Drawing the rest from reference TRBV28 and TRBJ2-1, the complete variable domain is DVKVTQSSRYLVKRTGEKVFLECVQDMDHENMFWYRQDPGLGLRLIYFSYDVKMKEKGDIPEGYSVSREKKERFSLILESASTNQTSMYLCASRRRGRGYNEQFFGPGTRLTVL.

The chain recombines TRBV10-2 with TRBJ2-1, with 7 bases aligning to TRBD2. In germline, CDR1 is WSHSY, CDR2 SAAADI. V lost 11 bases, J lost 0 bases, and 4 bases stayed unmatched. This CDR3 is built from 13 residues. CDR3 nucleotide sequence: TGCGCCGCGGGGGAAAGCTCCTACAATGAGCAGTTCTTC. Its translation: CAAGESSYNEQFF.

The chain links TRBV6-5 to TRBJ2-7; TRBD1 aligns across 10 bases. CDR1 MNHEY and CDR2 SVGAGI come from the germline V gene. CDR3 length: 15 residues. Trimming took 6 bases from V and 3 from J; bases not matched to a gene: 8. As DNA, the CDR3 is TGTGCCAGCAGCCCCCGGGGACAGGGGCACTACGAGCAGTACTTC. Its protein is CASSPRGQGHYEQYF.

The CDR3 DNA follows: TGTGCCAGCAGTTTACCGGGGATTCAGTACTTC. Its protein product is CASSLPGIQYF. The rearrangement uses TRBV12-3 or TRBV12-4 and TRBJ2-4; weak D call: TRBD2 (5 bases). Trimming stripped 2 bases from V and 10 bases from J, with 6 bases between. The CDR3 totals 11 residues.

This clone came up once. As DNA, the CDR3 is TGTGCCAGCAGCTCTAGCGGGGGGGCAGCCTACGAGCAGTACTTC. This translates into CASSSSGGAAYEQYF. This chain links TRBV2 with TRBJ2-7; 12 bases are shared with TRBD2. With V trimmed by 6 bases and J by 2 bases, 5 bases remained unmatched. CDR1 SNHLY and CDR2 FYNNEI come from the germline V gene. This CDR3 is built from 15 residues.

CDR3 sequence (DNA): TGCGCCAGCAGCCAAGATGGCAGGTCTAGCACAGATACGCAGTATTTT. It is translated as CASSQDGRSSTDTQYF. This rearrangement joins TRBV4-3 to TRBJ2-3; D not resolved. V lost 0 bases to trimming and J lost 0 bases, with 10 bases between them. Germline loops: CDR1 LGHNA, CDR2 YSLEER. The CDR3 covers 16 residues.

V gene TRBV7-9 combines with J gene TRBJ2-1; D not resolved. V was cut by 5 bases and J by 15 bases, with 17 bases left in between. Germline V lookup: CDR1 SEHNR, CDR2 FQNEAQ (reference sequence). The CDR3 is 12 residues long. The CDR3 DNA reads as TGTGCCAGCAGCCCCCATGGAGAAATCGTGTTCTTC. This gives the protein CASSPHGEIVFF.

V is TRBV28 and J is TRBJ1-4; tentatively, D is TRBD1 (6 bases). CDR1 is MDHEN, CDR2 SYDVKM, per germline. The CDR3 sequence is 14 residues long. Trimming cost V 2 bases and J 8 bases, with 12 bases left between them. The CDR3 loop reads CASSLTGNGEKLFF. CDR3 nucleotide sequence: TGTGCCAGCAGTTTAACAGGGAATGGAGAAAAACTGTTTTTT.

The rearrangement joins TRBV6-2 or TRBV6-3 to TRBJ1-2; a weak D match, TRBD1 (5 bases). Germline CDR1 reads MNHEY; CDR2 reads SVGEGT. The CDR3 is 14 amino acids. Trimming shortened V by 0 bases and J by 9 bases, and 14 bases separated the two germline ends. The CDR3 nucleotides read TGTGCCAGCAGTTACTCGTCCAGGGCGAATAGCTACACCTTC. It is translated as CASSYSSRANSYTF.

The J gene is TRBJ1-2, the V gene TRBV6-2 or TRBV6-3, with 8 bases aligning to TRBD1. The germline CDR1 and CDR2 sequences are MNHEY and SVGEGT. After removal of 4 bases from V and 2 bases from J, the junction contained 9 bases not matched to a gene. This CDR3 has 16 amino acids. CDR3 bases: TGTGCCAGCAGTTTGACAGGGGCGGCGTACAACTATGGCTACACCTTC. Translating it yields CASSLTGAAYNYGYTF.

The chain recombines TRBV7-6 with TRBJ2-7; no clear D gene. This CDR3 is 15 amino acids long. V shed 1 base and J shed 0 bases, with 10 bases lying between them. CDR1 SGHVS and CDR2 FNYEAQ come from the germline V gene. The CDR3 DNA reads TGTGCCAGCAGCTTAGGCCAGGTTAGCTCCTACGAGCAGTACTTC. It is translated as CASSLGQVSSYEQYF. The whole variable domain, remainder taken from reference TRBV7-6 and TRBJ2-7, is GAGVSQSPRYKVTKRGQDVALRCDPISGHVSLYWYRQALGQGPEFLTYFNYEAQQDKSGLPNDRFSAERPEGSISTLTIQRTEQRDSAMYRCASSLGQVSSYEQYFGPGTRLTVT.

J is TRBJ2-7 and V is TRBV7-2; 13 bases line up with TRBD2. CDR1 and CDR2 from the germline V gene are SGHTA and FQGNSA. V gave up 4 bases and J gave up 7 bases; unmatched junction bases: 16. The CDR3 is 18 amino acids. CDR3 nucleotide sequence: TGTGCCAGCAGCTCCCCCCAGCTACTAGCGGGAGGGCCGGGAGAGCAGTACTTC. Its translation is CASSSPQLLAGGPGEQYF.

The J gene is TRBJ2-7, the V gene TRBV4-1; D may be TRBD2 (6 bases). Trimming cost V 4 bases and J 2 bases, with 9 bases left between them. The CDR3 is 13 residues long. From germline, CDR1 is MGHRA and CDR2 YSYEKL. The CDR3 nucleotides read TGCGCCAGCAGCCGGGGACTGCCCTACGAGCAGTACTTC. Translated, it gives CASSRGLPYEQYF.

As concerns this clone: Because the CDR3 is missing its conserved closing phenylalanine or tryptophan, this is likely a read error. The limits of the CDR3 on the DNA are not certain, so only TCRdb's listed CDR3 is given. The rearrangement uses TRBV21-1 and TRBJ1-2; the D call TRBD1 from the table was never checked on the DNA. TRBV21-1 is given as a pseudogene. The CDR3 has 11 amino acids, counting both end residues. The CDR3 spells CASSLGPFGGN.

This chain uses TRBV19 with TRBJ1-1, with TRBD1 as a possible D gene (5 bases). Germline CDR1 reads LNHDA; CDR2 reads SQIVND (reference sequence). CDR3 length: 13 amino acids. V was clipped by 2 bases and J by 5 bases, with 9 bases between them. The CDR3 nucleotides read TGTGCCAGTAGTATACGGGGGGGGACTGAAGCTTTCTTT. Protein product: CASSIRGGTEAFF.

The J gene is TRBJ1-2, the V gene TRBV7-9, with 8 bases that match TRBD1. CDR1 and CDR2 (germline): SEHNR, FQNEAQ (reference sequence). V shed 5 bases, J shed 3 bases, and the junction held 8 bases outside the gene matches. The CDR3 contains 15 residues. The CDR3 spells CASSTGQGEDYGYTF. The CDR3 DNA is TGTGCCAGCAGCACCGGACAGGGTGAAGACTATGGCTACACCTTC.

This sequence joins TRBV5-4 and TRBJ2-2; D possibly corresponds to TRBD2 (5 bases). CDR1 and CDR2 from the germline V gene are SGHNT and YYREEE (reference sequence). This CDR3 spans 14 amino acids. Trimming removed 3 bases at V and 7 bases at J, with 13 bases between. CDR3 region: CASSSRRARGELFF. The CDR3 DNA is TGTGCCAGCAGCTCCCGGCGGGCTCGCGGGGAGCTGTTTTTT.

The chain links TRBV2 to TRBJ2-2; TRBD2 matches at 16 bases. In germline, CDR1 is SNHLY, CDR2 FYNNEI. After removal of 10 bases from V and 3 bases from J, the junction contained 17 bases not matched to a gene. The CDR3 extends over 20 amino acids. CDR3 nucleotides: TGTGCCACCCCCTCTCCCCCTCCGGGACTAGCGGGGGGGCACACCGGGGAGCTGTTTTTT. This encodes CATPSPPPGLAGGHTGELFF. The complete variable domain, with remaining parts taken from reference TRBV2 and TRBJ2-2, reads EPEVTQTPSHQVTQMGQEVILRCVPISNHLYFYWYRQILGQKVEFLVSFYNNEISEKSEIFDDQFSVERPDGSNFTLKIRSTKLEDSAMYFCATPSPPPGLAGGHTGELFFGEGSRLTVL.

The gene calls are TRBV29-1 and TRBJ2-1; weak D call: TRBD2 (5 bases). Germline CDR1 SQVTM, CDR2 ANQGSEA. V was trimmed by 7 bases and J by 9 bases, leaving 22 bases between them. The CDR3 covers 14 residues. The chain's CDR3 is CSGVVGVPLGEQFF. In DNA, the CDR3 is TGCAGCGGAGTTGTGGGAGTGCCTTTGGGTGAGCAGTTCTTC.

On this clone: At one end, the junction sequence differs from germline, possibly due to a read error. This chain links TRBV19 with TRBJ2-2, with TRBD1 as a possible D gene (6 bases). Germline lookup yields CDR1 LNHDA and CDR2 SQIVND (reference sequence). There are 12 residues in the CDR3. This chain's CDR3 is CAIQGDTGELFF. Written as DNA, the CDR3 is TGCGCTATACAGGGCGACACCGGGGAGCTGTTTTTT.

The chain combines TRBV6-2 or TRBV6-3 with TRBJ2-5; 13 bases are a match to TRBD2. Trimming at V came to 2 bases and at J to 6 bases, leaving 3 bases not matched to a gene. Germline loops: CDR1 MNHEY, CDR2 SVGEGT. CDR3 size: 15 residues. The chain's CDR3 is CASSYEGLAGKTQYF. CDR3 coding DNA: TGTGCCAGCAGTTACGAGGGACTAGCGGGAAAGACCCAGTACTTC.